These 20 T cell receptor beta chains share one sample of origin, sequenced in a study of T cells in women clearing cervical HPV infection. Profiled with immunoSEQ multiplex PCR; TCRdb holds only in-frame clones, not every one. The table for this sample gives about 46,000 clones. What was sequenced was blood buffy coat. These receptors were taken from a woman between 18 and 75 years old with a cervical HPV16 infection that either progressed to CIN3+ or cleared (not recorded which).

On this clone: With the read ending 3 residues before the CDR3 end, the germline J gene is used to fill in that end. The chain has TRBV5-1 and TRBJ1-5, with a tentative D call TRBD1 (5 bases). Germline lookup yields CDR1 SGHRS and CDR2 YFSETQ. The CDR3 is 14 amino acids. V lost 3 bases to trimming and J lost 5 bases, with 12 bases between them. The CDR3: CASSSGLSDQPQHF. The DNA read from the CDR3 is TGCGCCAGCAGCTCGGGACTGTCTGATCAGCCC.

In regard to this clone: The read terminates 3 residues before the CDR3 end, so the remaining end is supplied by the germline J gene. The genes are TRBV2 and TRBJ2-3; perhaps TRBD1 as D (6 bases). Germline CDR1 is SNHLY and CDR2 is FYNNEI. V lost 4 bases to trimming and J lost 1 base, with 12 bases between them. This CDR3 region has 15 residues. The DNA read from the CDR3 is TGTGCCAGCAGTGCGCGGACAGTCCGCACAGATACG. Protein product: CASSARTVRTDT. The entire CDR3 protein reads CASSARTVRTDTQYF.

Regarding this clone: Its ends do not fully match the called genes, so a read error is possible. The sequence runs out 3 residues before the end of the CDR3; the remainder is reconstructed from the germline J gene. Other DNA sequences in the same sample also yield this CDR3. The chain couples TRBV18 to TRBJ1-3; D not resolved. Germline values: CDR1 KGHSH, CDR2 LQKENI. This CDR3 is built from 15 residues. The CDR3 spells CASSQGRVSGNTIYF. CDR3 DNA, as far as it was read: TGTGCCAGCTCACAAGGCCGGGTGTCTGGAAACACT.

As for this clone: The read comes to an end 3 residues before the CDR3 does, leaving the germline J gene to fill in the end. The chain recombines TRBV19 with TRBJ2-5; TRBD1 matches 7 bases. V dropped 5 bases and J dropped 3; count of bases not matched to a gene: 6. CDR3 length: 14 residues. Germline CDR1 reads LNHDA; CDR2 reads SQIVND (reference sequence). CDR3 DNA, as far as it was read: TGTGCCAGTAGTTGGGGACAGACGAAAGAGACC. It encodes CASSWGQTKET. From start to end, the CDR3 is CASSWGQTKETQYF. The variable domain in full, with the rest retrieved from reference TRBV19 and TRBJ2-5, is DGGITQSPKYLFRKEGQNVTLSCEQNLNHDAMYWYRQDPGQGLRLIYYSQIVNDFQKGDIAEGYSVSREKKESFPLTVTSAQKNPTAFYLCASSWGQTKETQYFGPGTRLLVL.

Comment on this clone: Read coverage stops 3 residues before the CDR3 terminus; the germline J gene supplies the remainder. The rearrangement joins TRBV19 to TRBJ2-3; 8 bases align to TRBD1. CDR3 length: 16 residues. Looked up from germline, CDR1 is LNHDA and CDR2 is SQIVND (reference sequence). V shed 5 bases and J 2 bases; nucleotides not matched to a gene: 9. The chain's CDR3 is CASSSRTGRVTDTQYF. The DNA read from the CDR3 is TGTGCCAGTAGTTCCCGGACAGGGCGGGTCACAGATACG. Drawing the rest from reference TRBV19 and TRBJ2-3, the complete variable domain is DGGITQSPKYLFRKEGQNVTLSCEQNLNHDAMYWYRQDPGQGLRLIYYSQIVNDFQKGDIAEGYSVSREKKESFPLTVTSAQKNPTAFYLCASSSRTGRVTDTQYFGPGTRLTVL.

As concerns this clone: The missing CDR3 end, 3 residues past where the read stops, is filled in from the germline J gene. The chain links TRBV11-1 to TRBJ2-5, with TRBD1 matching over 7 bases. The V segment lost 5 bases and the J segment 3 bases; nucleotides outside the gene matches: 0. The CDR3 extends over 12 amino acids. Per the germline V gene, CDR1 is SGHAT and CDR2 is FQDESV (reference sequence). The DNA read from the CDR3 is TGTGCCAGCAGCGGACAGGAAGAGACC. Protein: CASSGQEET. The complete CDR3 reads CASSGQEETQYF.

With regard to this clone: The read gets to within 3 residues of the CDR3 end, and the germline J gene fills in the rest. V is TRBV11-2 and J is TRBJ2-7; 7 nucleotides align to TRBD1. V lost 6 bases and J lost 0; bases outside the gene matches: 8. The CDR3 length is 15 residues. In germline, CDR1 is SGHAT, CDR2 FQNNGV. The CDR3: CASRSPGGSSYEQYF. Partial CDR3 DNA: TGTGCCAGCAGATCACCAGGGGGTAGCTCCTACGAG.

Comments on this clone: The read falls 3 residues short of the CDR3 end, and the missing part is taken from the germline J gene. The chain has TRBV20-1 and TRBJ2-5; 13 bases map to TRBD2. Per germline, CDR1 DFQATT and CDR2 SNEGSKA (reference sequence). V was pared by 3 bases and J by 5 bases, with 6 bases of the junction left unmatched. The CDR3 runs 15 residues. CDR3 loop: CSASRGTSGDETQYF. Incomplete CDR3 DNA: TGCAGTGCTAGCCGGGGGACTAGCGGGGATGAGACC.

Concerning this clone: Coverage ceases 3 residues before the CDR3 finishes, and the germline J gene fills in the end. At the DNA level, this CDR3 is encoded by other sequences in the same sample as well. The chain recombines TRBV10-3 with TRBJ2-5; D is uncertain. V lost 4 bases and J lost 5, with 5 bases in between. Germline V CDR1 and CDR2: ENHRY, SYGVKD. The CDR3 length is 11 residues. CDR3 sequence reads: CAISVGETQYF. The CDR3 bases that were read are TGTGCCATCAGTGTCGGGGAGACC.

As to this clone: The DNA ends 3 residues before the CDR3 does, and the rest of the CDR3 is filled in from the germline J gene. V is TRBV6-4 and J is TRBJ2-1; 8 bases align to TRBD2. Germline values: CDR1 MRHNA, CDR2 SNTAGT. J lost 4 bases, V lost 8 bases, and 7 bases had no gene match. The CDR3 covers 14 residues. This CDR3 is CASRPGLGYNEQFF. The sequenced CDR3 bases are TGTGCCAGCCGCCCGGGACTAGGGTACAATGAG.

Worth noting for this clone: The CDR3 extends 3 residues past the end of the read, so its final part is completed from the germline J gene. The chain recombines TRBV20-1 with TRBJ2-5; possible D gene TRBD2, 5 bases. Germline V CDR1 and CDR2: DFQATT, SNEGSKA (reference sequence). The V end lost 3 bases, the J end lost 6 bases, and 11 bases lay between the germline ends. The length of the CDR3 is 12 residues. The DNA read from the CDR3 is TGCAGTGCTAGTATACAGCGGCAGACC. Its translation is CSASIQRQT. The full-length CDR3 reads as CSASIQRQTQYF.

Details on this clone: Sequencing ends 3 residues short of the CDR3 end; the germline J gene provides the rest. This sequence joins TRBV30 and TRBJ2-4; possibly TRBD2 for D (7 bases). Germline assignment: CDR1 GTSNPN and CDR2 SVGIG (reference sequence). CDR3 length: 14 amino acids. The part of the CDR3 DNA that was read is TGTGCCTGGAGTGTAGGGGGGGGATCTTTTGGT. Amino acids: CAWSVGGGSFG. The whole CDR3 reads CAWSVGGGSFGQYF. Full variable domain (remainder filled in from reference TRBV30 and TRBJ2-4): SQTIHQWPATLVQPVGSPLSLECTVEGTSNPNLYWYRQAAGRGLQLLFYSVGIGQISSEVPQNLSASRPQDRQFILSSKKLLLSDSGFYLCAWSVGGGSFGQYFGAGTRLSVL.

To note about this clone: With the read ending 3 residues before the CDR3 end, the germline J gene is used to fill in that end. This chain uses TRBV5-6 with TRBJ1-2; a weak D match, TRBD1 (5 bases). The CDR3 is 13 amino acids. The V end lost 0 bases, the J end lost 5 bases, and 8 bases lay between the germline ends. Germline V gives CDR1 SGHDT, CDR2 YYEEEE. The CDR3 sequence: CASSLGQSYGYTF. The covered CDR3 bases are TGTGCCAGCAGCTTGGGACAGTCATATGGC. Combining the CDR3 with reference TRBV5-6 and TRBJ1-2 gives the whole variable domain DAGVTQSPTHLIKTRGQQVTLRCSPKSGHDTVSWYQQALGQGPQFIFQYYEEEERQRGNFPDRFSGHQFPNYSSELNVNALLLGDSALYLCASSLGQSYGYTFGSGTRLTVV.

In the case of this clone: The read terminates 3 residues before the CDR3 end, so the remaining end is supplied by the germline J gene. This chain connects TRBV18 to TRBJ1-1; possible D gene TRBD1, 5 bases. The CDR3 is 15 amino acids. In germline, CDR1 is KGHSH, CDR2 LQKENI. CDR3 sequence reads: CASSPREGTNEKAFF. CDR3 DNA, as far as it was read: TGTGCCAGCTCACCTCGGGAGGGGACTAATGAAAAA.

CDR3 protein: CASVSTARGNTEAFF. CDR3 bases read: TGCGCCAGCGTCTCCACCGCTAGGGGGAACACTGAA. The rearrangement joins TRBV5-1 to TRBJ1-1; TRBD1 is a possible D gene (5 bases). The CDR3 end lies 3 residues beyond the end of the read and is filled in from the germline J gene. CDR3 length: 15 amino acids. Trimming left V 7 bases short and J 1 base short, with 17 bases between. CDR1 and CDR2 (germline): SGHRS, YFSETQ.

To note about this clone: The read stops 3 residues short of the end of the CDR3; the missing end is completed from the germline J gene. The gene calls are TRBV11-2 and TRBJ1-3; no reliable D call. The V gene's germline CDR1 is SGHAT and CDR2 FQNNGV. This CDR3 is 14 amino acids long. The V and J ends lost 5 bases and 0 bases respectively, with 8 bases between them. The CDR3: CASSPSHSGNTIYF. The sequenced CDR3 bases are TGTGCCAGCAGCCCATCCCACTCTGGAAACACC. Full variable domain (missing parts from reference TRBV11-2 and TRBJ1-3): EAGVAQSPRYKIIEKRQSVAFWCNPISGHATLYWYQQILGQGPKLLIQFQNNGVVDDSQLPKDRFSAERLKGVDSTLKIQPAKLEDSAVYLCASSPSHSGNTIYFGEGSWLTVV.

In regard to this clone: Coverage ceases 3 residues before the CDR3 finishes, and the germline J gene fills in the end. This chain links TRBV2 with TRBJ2-3; D is uncertain. This CDR3 comprises 13 residues. Between the trimmed V and J ends, which lost 6 bases and 0 bases, there was a span of 7 bases. In germline, CDR1 is SNHLY, CDR2 FYNNEI. The CDR3 loop reads CASSGLSTDTQYF. Partial CDR3 DNA: TGTGCCAGCAGCGGGTTGAGCACAGATACG.

Regarding this clone: The CDR3 is cut off 3 residues early in the read; its end comes from the germline J gene. The genes are TRBV19 and TRBJ2-3; TRBD1 matches at 8 bases. This CDR3 has 15 amino acids. The germline V gene has CDR1 LNHDA and CDR2 SQIVND (reference sequence). CDR3 residues: CASSSGTGPSETQYF. The sequenced part of the CDR3 DNA is TGTGCCAGTAGTTCCGGGACAGGCCCGAGCGAGACG. Full variable domain (remainder filled in from reference TRBV19 and TRBJ2-3): DGGITQSPKYLFRKEGQNVTLSCEQNLNHDAMYWYRQDPGQGLRLIYYSQIVNDFQKGDIAEGYSVSREKKESFPLTVTSAQKNPTAFYLCASSSGTGPSETQYFGPGTRLTVL.

CDR3 DNA (partial): TGTGCCAGCTCACCGCCGACCTCAGGGGAAGAGACC. Its protein product is CASSPPTSGEET. In full, the CDR3 is CASSPPTSGEETQYF. This chain links TRBV18 with TRBJ2-5, with D perhaps matching TRBD1 (6 bases). The read gets to within 3 residues of the CDR3 end, and the germline J gene fills in the rest. The CDR3 spans 15 residues. Trimming shortened V by 3 bases and J by 3 bases, and 14 bases separated the two germline ends. CDR1 is KGHSH, CDR2 LQKENI, per germline.

A note on this clone: The sequence runs out 3 residues before the end of the CDR3; the remainder is reconstructed from the germline J gene. V and J are TRBV11-3 and TRBJ2-2; 9 nucleotides line up with TRBD2. Germline lookup yields CDR1 SGHNT and CDR2 YENEEA. The CDR3 sequence is 15 residues long. With 3 bases clipped from V and 5 bases from J, the junction kept 4 bases outside the gene matches. The sequenced CDR3 bases are TGTGCCAGCAGCTTTAGCGGGAGCGGTACCGGGGAG. Protein: CASSFSGSGTGE. The full CDR3 protein is CASSFSGSGTGELFF.